These 9 T cell receptor beta chains were sequenced from one sample in a study of glioma-infiltrating T cells. Amplification of TCR alpha and beta CDR3 regions from RNA used iRepertoire nested multiplex PCR. TCRdb fed the multiplex PCR reads into MiXCR, producing one record per CDR3 protein. Of fewer than 500,000 distinct CDR3 sequences listed, about 40% were seen once; the top ten hold around 12%. Material for sequencing was glioma tissue, nonneoplastic brain tissue, or PBMCs (not recorded which). Receptor source: a human donor with low-grade glioma or glioblastoma, undergoing nonglioma brain surgery, or in good health (not recorded which).

The sample holds a few counts of this clonotype. This chain joins TRBV15 and TRBJ2-7; D might be TRBD1 or TRBD2, each matching 5 bases. CDR1 and CDR2 from the germline V gene are LNHNV and YYDKDF (reference sequence). This CDR3 has 14 amino acids. Trimming removed 1 base from V and 6 bases from J, with 13 bases in between. The CDR3 sequence: CATSRAEGRSEQYF. The CDR3, as DNA: TGTGCCACCAGCAGAGCCGAGGGACGAAGCGAGCAGTACTTC.

A remark on this clonotype: A much more abundant neighbour one base away suggests this may be a read error. The conserved closing phenylalanine or tryptophan is absent in this CDR3, likely reflecting a read error. The CDR3 region is CASSLTGNNQPQHS. The CDR3 DNA reads as TGTGCCAGCAGCCTCACAGGGAACAATCAGCCCCAGCATTCT. The chain links TRBV7-9 to TRBJ1-5; D is possibly TRBD1 (6 bases). Per germline, CDR1 SEHNR and CDR2 FQNEAQ (reference sequence). Deletions cut 5 bases from V and 3 bases from J, with 11 bases between. The length of the CDR3 is 14 residues.

This clonotype has just a few counts. V usage is TRBV3-1 and J usage is TRBJ1-1; no firm D call. The CDR3 is 16 amino acids. V was cut by 4 bases and J by 1 base, with 16 bases left in between. Germline V lookup: CDR1 LGHDT, CDR2 YNNKEL (reference sequence). CDR3 sequence (DNA): TGTGCCAGCAGCCCAACCATGGAGGTTCGGAACACTGAAGCTTTCTTT. It yields the protein CASSPTMEVRNTEAFF.

This clonotype was counted a few times. The chain joins TRBV20-1 to TRBJ2-1; 12 bases fit TRBD2. V dropped 6 bases and J dropped 8; count of bases not matched to a gene: 8. The germline V gene encodes CDR1 DFQATT and CDR2 SNEGSKA (reference sequence). This CDR3 contains 14 residues. CDR3 region: CSAFLAGGSDEQFF. The DNA for the CDR3 is TGCAGTGCCTTTCTAGCGGGAGGGTCGGATGAGCAGTTCTTC.

The chain is built from TRBV7-9 and TRBJ1-2, with unresolved D. CDR3 size: 13 residues. The germline V and J ends were trimmed by 5 bases and 1 base, with 8 bases remaining between them. CDR1 SEHNR and CDR2 FQNEAQ come from the germline V gene (reference sequence). The CDR3 protein is CASSEYVNYGYTF. Written as DNA, the CDR3 is TGTGCCAGCAGCGAATACGTTAACTATGGCTACACCTTC.

The chain employs TRBV27 and TRBJ1-2; 9 bases agree with TRBD1. With V trimmed by 7 bases and J by 5 bases, 11 bases remained unmatched. Per germline, CDR1 MNHEY and CDR2 SMNVEV (reference sequence). The CDR3 has 15 residues. CDR3 region: CASTTTGGIRYGYTF. DNA of the CDR3: TGTGCCAGCACAACGACAGGGGGGATTCGTTATGGCTACACCTTC.

This clonotype was observed a few times. The rearrangement links TRBV20-1 to TRBJ2-7, with 11 nucleotides matching TRBD2. This CDR3 region has 14 residues. CDR1 is DFQATT and CDR2 is SNEGSKA in the germline V gene (reference sequence). The junction had 6 bases not matched to a gene; V was cut back by 5 bases and J by 3 bases. The DNA for the CDR3 is TGCAGTGCTTATCCGGGACTAGCGGACTACGAGCAGTACTTC. Amino acid sequence: CSAYPGLADYEQYF.

The CDR3 coding sequence is TGCAGTGCTATCGGCAAAGACGGGAGCTCCTACGAGCAGTACTTC. This translates into CSAIGKDGSSYEQYF. The rearrangement uses TRBV20-1 and TRBJ2-7; weak D call: TRBD2 (6 bases). This CDR3 is 15 amino acids long. V was shortened by 4 bases and J by 0 bases, with 16 bases between the two germline ends. Germline loops: CDR1 DFQATT, CDR2 SNEGSKA (reference sequence).

This rearrangement joins TRBV29-1 to TRBJ2-7; tentative D call: TRBD1 (6 bases). Trimming left V 7 bases short and J 2 bases short, with 15 bases between. The CDR3 has 13 amino acids. Per the germline V gene, CDR1 is SQVTM and CDR2 is ANQGSEA. The CDR3 loop is CSATTGLTYEQYF. DNA of the CDR3: TGCAGCGCTACGACAGGACTTACCTACGAGCAGTACTTC.